The rows below give T cell receptor beta chains drawn from one sample of a study of early T cells in non-severe SARS-CoV-2 infection. From the 5' RACE reads, TCRdb called clonotypes with MiXCR, one entry per CDR3 protein. The sample carries 70,000 to 75,000 distinct CDR3 sequences, around 12% recorded once. The source material was whole blood. These receptors were obtained from an adult who was a healthcare worker with PCR-confirmed SARS-CoV-2 infection or an uninfected control (not recorded which). CDR3s include the opening cysteine and the closing phenylalanine or tryptophan. A D gene is named only where the DNA matches it firmly. Expanded clones get a size class; other rows say once, few or many, or leave the size out.

j_call | d_call | clone_size | v_call | cdr3_aa | cdr3_nt
TRBJ2-6 | . | few | TRBV29-1 | CSVDADSGANVLTF | TGCAGCGTTGACGCGGACTCTGGGGCCAACGTCCTGACTTTC
TRBJ2-2 | . | . | TRBV11-2 | CASSPGGTQGPNTGELFF | TGTGCCAGCAGCCCTGGGGGGACACAAGGCCCAAACACCGGGGAGCTGTTTTTT
TRBJ2-7 | TRBD2 | . | TRBV13 | CASSSSGRASYEQYF | TGTGCCAGCAGTTCTAGCGGGAGGGCCTCCTACGAGCAGTACTTC
TRBJ1-5 | TRBD1 | few | TRBV10-3 | CAIKAGGANQPQHF | TGTGCCATCAAGGCAGGGGGGGCCAATCAGCCCCAGCATTTT
TRBJ2-6 | . | . | TRBV14 | CASSQGSGANVLTF | TGTGCCAGCAGCCAAGGGAGTGGGGCCAACGTCCTGACTTTC
TRBJ1-1 | . | few | TRBV12-3/TRBV12-4 | CASSSRDIGPNTEAFF | TGTGCCAGCAGTTCCCGGGACATAGGCCCGAACACTGAAGCTTTCTTT
TRBJ2-7 | . | . | TRBV6-1 | CASSEVSNSYEQYF | TGTGCCAGCAGTGAAGTGTCGAACTCCTACGAGCAGTACTTC
TRBJ2-7 | TRBD2 | . | TRBV4-1 | CASSQVVRASGRAGSYEQYF | TGCGCCAGCAGCCAAGTAGTGAGGGCTAGCGGGAGGGCCGGGTCCTACGAGCAGTACTTC
TRBJ1-1 | . | few | TRBV20-1 | CSALLPGHQGMNTEAFF | TGCAGTGCTCTTTTACCGGGACACCAAGGAATGAACACTGAAGCTTTCTTT
TRBJ1-2 | . | . | TRBV18 | CASSPDSLFDGYTF | TGTGCCAGCTCCCCCGACAGCTTATTTGATGGCTACACCTTC
TRBJ2-5 | TRBD2 | . | TRBV5-1 | CASSLGLAGGLQETQYF | TGTGCCAGCAGCTTGGGGCTAGCGGGGGGATTACAAGAGACCCAGTACTTC
TRBJ2-5 | . | . | TRBV20-1 | CSAGEVLGQETQYF | TGCAGTGCCGGGGAGGTCCTGGGGCAAGAGACCCAGTACTTC
TRBJ1-5 | . | . | TRBV12-2 | CASRLAERGQPQHF | TGTGCAAGTCGCTTAGCGGAGAGGGGGCAGCCCCAGCATTTT
TRBJ2-1 | . | many | TRBV7-9 | CASSLAAVEQFF | TGTGCCAGCAGCTTAGCGGCAGTCGAGCAGTTCTTC
TRBJ2-3 | TRBD2 | many | TRBV4-1 | CASIGLDTSTDTQYF | TGCGCCAGCATTGGACTAGACACTAGCACAGATACGCAGTATTTT
TRBJ2-7 | . | many | TRBV7-6 | CASSLAPETYEQYF | TGTGCCAGCAGCTTAGCGCCAGAGACCTACGAGCAGTACTTC
TRBJ2-2 | . | . | TRBV7-6 | CASSFLVTGELFF | TGTGCCAGCAGCTTTCTCGTCACCGGGGAGCTGTTTTTT
TRBJ1-5 | . | . | TRBV7-3 | CASSLRQAHNQPQHF | TGTGCCAGCAGCCTTCGACAGGCTCACAATCAGCCCCAGCATTTT
TRBJ2-7 | TRBD2 | many | TRBV11-2 | CASSLGLARSYEQYF | TGTGCCAGCAGTCTCGGACTAGCGAGGTCCTACGAGCAGTACTTC
TRBJ2-5 | . | many | TRBV6-6 | CASSYSRIQETQYF | TGTGCCAGCAGTTACTCAAGGATTCAAGAGACCCAGTACTTC
TRBJ2-7 | TRBD1 | . | TRBV30 | CACYTQGAQDEQYF | TGTGCCTGCTATACTCAGGGGGCGCAAGACGAGCAGTACTTC
TRBJ2-5 | . | few | TRBV7-2 | CASSPRSLQYF | TGTGCCAGCAGCCCTAGGTCCCTCCAGTACTTC
TRBJ1-5 | TRBD1 | many | TRBV7-9 | CASSSGTGGAGQPQHF | TGTGCCAGCAGCTCTGGGACAGGGGGCGCGGGGCAGCCCCAGCATTTT
TRBJ2-5 | . | . | TRBV7-7 | CASSRGPLYETQYF | TGTGCTAGCAGCCGGGGCCCGCTTTATGAGACCCAGTACTTC
TRBJ2-3 | TRBD2 | . | TRBV19 | CASSIGGGSRADTQYF | TGTGCCAGTAGTATAGGAGGCGGGAGTCGCGCAGATACGCAGTATTTT
TRBJ1-2 | . | few | TRBV7-8 | CASSPVIGGGYGYTF | TGTGCCAGCAGTCCCGTTATTGGGGGCGGGTATGGCTACACCTTC
TRBJ2-7 | TRBD2 | few | TRBV9 | CASSPGGSSYEQYF | TGTGCCAGCAGCCCGGGGGGTAGCTCCTACGAGCAGTACTTC
TRBJ1-1 | TRBD1 | . | TRBV12-3/TRBV12-4 | CASSYRGNTEAFF | TGTGCCAGCAGCTACAGGGGGAACACTGAAGCTTTCTTT
TRBJ2-5 | . | few | TRBV24-1 | CATSESGVSQETQYF | TGTGCCACCAGTGAATCGGGAGTGTCCCAAGAGACCCAGTACTTC
TRBJ2-7 | . | . | TRBV11-2 | CASSLAVSYEQYF | TGTGCCAGCAGCTTAGCGGTCTCCTACGAGCAGTACTTC
TRBJ2-3 | . | many | TRBV6-4 | CASSHSSEDTQYF | TGTGCCAGCAGTCACTCATCAGAAGATACGCAGTATTTT
TRBJ2-5 | . | few | TRBV9 | CASSVRTADQETQYF | TGTGCCAGCAGCGTGAGGACAGCGGACCAAGAGACCCAGTACTTC
TRBJ2-3 | . | many | TRBV20-1 | CSATGHYTHTDTQYF | TGCAGTGCTACGGGACACTATACCCACACAGATACGCAGTATTTT
TRBJ2-1 | . | many | TRBV12-3/TRBV12-4 | CASSLVGEQFF | TGTGCCAGCAGTTTAGTCGGTGAGCAGTTCTTC
TRBJ1-1 | . | many | TRBV4-1 | CASSQEAGLETEAFF | TGCGCCAGCAGCCAAGAAGCGGGGTTAGAGACTGAAGCTTTCTTT
TRBJ1-3 | . | many | TRBV6-9 | CASSSRTARPDGNTIYF | TGTGCCAGCAGTTCTCGGACTGCTAGACCGGATGGAAACACCATATATTTT
TRBJ1-1 | . | . | TRBV5-1 | CASSLEGQKNTEAFF | TGCGCCAGCAGCTTGGAGGGGCAGAAGAACACTGAAGCTTTCTTT
TRBJ2-5 | . | . | TRBV7-2 | CASTSTVTETQYF | TGTGCCAGCACCTCAACAGTAACAGAGACCCAGTACTTC
TRBJ2-3 | . | few | TRBV18 | CASSPPYTGTQSTDTQYF | TGTGCCAGCTCACCACCCTACACCGGGACCCAGAGCACAGATACGCAGTATTTT
TRBJ2-5 | . | few | TRBV18 | CASSPPSGETQYF | TGTGCCAGCTCACCACCGTCGGGCGAGACCCAGTACTTC
TRBJ2-3 | . | few | TRBV2 | CASSRSGDTQYF | TGTGCCAGCAGTCGGTCGGGGGATACGCAGTATTTT